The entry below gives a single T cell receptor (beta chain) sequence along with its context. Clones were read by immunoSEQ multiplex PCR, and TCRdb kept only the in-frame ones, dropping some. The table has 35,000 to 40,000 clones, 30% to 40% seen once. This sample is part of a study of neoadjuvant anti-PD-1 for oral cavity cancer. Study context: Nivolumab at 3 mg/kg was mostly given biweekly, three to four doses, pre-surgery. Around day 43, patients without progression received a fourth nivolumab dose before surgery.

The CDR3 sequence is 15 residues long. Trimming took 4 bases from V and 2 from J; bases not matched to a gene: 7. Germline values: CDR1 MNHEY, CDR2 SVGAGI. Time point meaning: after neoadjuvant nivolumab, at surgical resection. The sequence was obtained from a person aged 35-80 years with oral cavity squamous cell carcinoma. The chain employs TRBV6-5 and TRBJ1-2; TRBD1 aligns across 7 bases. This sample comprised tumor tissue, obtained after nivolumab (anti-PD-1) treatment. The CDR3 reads CASSSPPTGNYGYTF. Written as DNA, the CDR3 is TGTGCCAGCAGTTCCCCCCCGACAGGGAACTATGGCTACACCTTC.